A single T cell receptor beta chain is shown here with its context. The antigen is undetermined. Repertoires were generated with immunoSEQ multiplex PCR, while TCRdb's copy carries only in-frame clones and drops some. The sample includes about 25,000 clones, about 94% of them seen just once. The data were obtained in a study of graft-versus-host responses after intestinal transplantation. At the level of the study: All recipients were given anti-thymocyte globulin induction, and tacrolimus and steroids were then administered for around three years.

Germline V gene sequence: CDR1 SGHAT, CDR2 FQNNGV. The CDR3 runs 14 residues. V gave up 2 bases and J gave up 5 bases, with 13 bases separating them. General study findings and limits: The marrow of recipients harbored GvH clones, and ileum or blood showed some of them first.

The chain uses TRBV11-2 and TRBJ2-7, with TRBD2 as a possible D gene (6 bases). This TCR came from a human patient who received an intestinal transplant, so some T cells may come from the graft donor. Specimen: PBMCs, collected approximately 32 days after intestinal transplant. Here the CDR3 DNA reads TGTGCCAGCAGCTTATGGCAGGGCGGGGACGAGCAGTACTTC. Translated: CASSLWQGGDEQYF.